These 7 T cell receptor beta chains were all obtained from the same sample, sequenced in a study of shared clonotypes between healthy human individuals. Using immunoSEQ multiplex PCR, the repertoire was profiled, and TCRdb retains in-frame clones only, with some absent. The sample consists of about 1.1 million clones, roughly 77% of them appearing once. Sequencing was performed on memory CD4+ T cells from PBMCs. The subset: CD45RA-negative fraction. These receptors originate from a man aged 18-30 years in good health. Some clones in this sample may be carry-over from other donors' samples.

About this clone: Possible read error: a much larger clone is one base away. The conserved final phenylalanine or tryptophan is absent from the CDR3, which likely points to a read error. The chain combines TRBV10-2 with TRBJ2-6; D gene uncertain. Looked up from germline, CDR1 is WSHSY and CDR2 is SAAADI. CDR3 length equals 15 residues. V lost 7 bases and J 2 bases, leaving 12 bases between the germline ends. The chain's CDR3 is CASTPATAGANVLTS. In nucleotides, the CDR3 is TGCGCCAGCACCCCCGCCACGGCTGGGGCCAACGTCCTGACTTCC.

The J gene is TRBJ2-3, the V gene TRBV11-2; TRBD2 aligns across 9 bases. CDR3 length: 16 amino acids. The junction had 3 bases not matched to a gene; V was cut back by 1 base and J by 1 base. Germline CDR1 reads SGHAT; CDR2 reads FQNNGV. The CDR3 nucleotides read TGTGCCAGCAGCTTAGGGGCTAGCGGGGGCACAGATACGCAGTATTTT. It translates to CASSLGASGGTDTQYF.

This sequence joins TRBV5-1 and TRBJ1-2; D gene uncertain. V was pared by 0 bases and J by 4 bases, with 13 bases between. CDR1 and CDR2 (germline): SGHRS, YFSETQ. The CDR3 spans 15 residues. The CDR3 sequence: CASSLGQAKFYGYTF. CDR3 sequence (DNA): TGCGCCAGCAGCTTGGGTCAGGCAAAATTCTATGGCTACACCTTC.

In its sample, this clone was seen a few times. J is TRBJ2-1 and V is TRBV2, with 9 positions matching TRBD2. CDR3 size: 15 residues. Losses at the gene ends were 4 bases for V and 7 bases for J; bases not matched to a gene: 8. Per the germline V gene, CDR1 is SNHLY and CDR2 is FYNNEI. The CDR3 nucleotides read TGTGCCAGCAGTGGCGCGGCGGGGGGGACGAATGAGCAGTTCTTC. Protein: CASSGAAGGTNEQFF.

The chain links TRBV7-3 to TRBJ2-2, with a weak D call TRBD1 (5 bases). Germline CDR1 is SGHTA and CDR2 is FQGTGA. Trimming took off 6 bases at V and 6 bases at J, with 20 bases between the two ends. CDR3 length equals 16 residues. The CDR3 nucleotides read TGTGCCAGCAGTCCTTTGTGGGGCACCCAGCCCGGGGAGCTGTTTTTT. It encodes CASSPLWGTQPGELFF.

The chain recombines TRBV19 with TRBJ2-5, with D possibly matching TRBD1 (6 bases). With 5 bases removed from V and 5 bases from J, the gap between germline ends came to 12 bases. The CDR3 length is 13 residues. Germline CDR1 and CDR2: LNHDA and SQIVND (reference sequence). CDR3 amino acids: CASSATGIETQYF. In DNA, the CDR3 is TGTGCCAGTAGTGCTACAGGGATTGAGACCCAGTACTTC. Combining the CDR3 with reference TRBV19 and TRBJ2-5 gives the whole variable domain DGGITQSPKYLFRKEGQNVTLSCEQNLNHDAMYWYRQDPGQGLRLIYYSQIVNDFQKGDIAEGYSVSREKKESFPLTVTSAQKNPTAFYLCASSATGIETQYFGPGTRLLVL.

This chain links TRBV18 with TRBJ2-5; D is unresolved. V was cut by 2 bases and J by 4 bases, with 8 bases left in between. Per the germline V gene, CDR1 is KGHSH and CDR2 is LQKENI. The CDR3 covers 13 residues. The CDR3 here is CASSPSLGETQYF. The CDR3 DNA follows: TGTGCCAGCTCACCATCTTTGGGAGAGACCCAGTACTTC.